This T cell receptor beta chain was sequenced for a study of cytomegalovirus exposure and HLA in healthy donors. Overall study: Tens of millions of unique TCRs, all from HLA-typed donors, were included in an early release of the data.

About this clone itself: Its specificity is unknown.

The PCR made use of 60 Vbeta and 13 Jbeta primers. Using immunoSEQ multiplex PCR, the repertoire was profiled, and TCRdb retains in-frame clones only, with some absent. The table has 55,000 to 75,000 clones, roughly 75% seen once. Study findings and constraints: It was approximately 170 TCR beta chains that were listed as cytomegalovirus-associated. At a 0.05 false discovery rate, a later analysis found 16,951 TCR beta sequences to be associated with HLA alleles.

The source of this sequence is a woman aged 30 to 39 in good health and CMV-seropositive. The sample was PBMCs.

The CDR3 nucleotides read TGTGCCAGCACCCCGGGACAGAACTACGAGCAGTACTTC. Protein product: CASTPGQNYEQYF. The V and J genes are TRBV28 and TRBJ2-7, with 7 nucleotides matching TRBD1. Germline V gives CDR1 MDHEN, CDR2 SYDVKM. This CDR3 spans 13 amino acids. Trimming at V came to 7 bases and at J to 3 bases, leaving 6 bases not matched to a gene. Variable domain in full (rest from reference TRBV28 and TRBJ2-7): DVKVTQSSRYLVKRTGEKVFLECVQDMDHENMFWYRQDPGLGLRLIYFSYDVKMKEKGDIPEGYSVSREKKERFSLILESASTNQTSMYLCASTPGQNYEQYFGPGTRLTVT.